The rows below give T cell receptor beta chains drawn from one sample of a study of blood T cells in healthy people across ages. MiXCR, applied by TCRdb to the 5' RACE reads, yields one record per CDR3 protein. Among about 1,800,000 distinct CDR3 sequences listed, 25% to 30% were seen once. Sequenced sample: blood. These receptor sequences come from a woman younger than 45 in good health. CDR3s include the opening cysteine and the closing phenylalanine or tryptophan. A D gene is named only where the DNA matches it firmly. Size is stated for part of the rows, as once, few or many counts, or as a class when the clone is expanded.

j_call	v_call	clone_size	d_call	cdr3_nt	cdr3_aa
TRBJ1-2	TRBV29-1	.	.	TGCAGCGTCGCGGCAGGGGTCTATGGCTACACCTTC	CSVAAGVYGYTF
TRBJ2-5	TRBV14	.	.	TGTGCCAGCAGCCAAGGCCGATTGGAGCAAGAGACCCAGTACTTC	CASSQGRLEQETQYF
TRBJ2-5	TRBV12-3/TRBV12-4	.	TRBD2	TGTGCCAGCAGTTTTGCCGGGAGGGCGGCGTACTTC	CASSFAGRAAYF
TRBJ2-1	TRBV28	.	TRBD1	TGTGCCGGCACCCTAACCGGGACAGGGAAAAAGGGTTCCCTAAGGCTGTTCTTC	CAGTLTGTGKKGSLRLFF
TRBJ2-4	TRBV5-5	once	.	TGTGCCAGCAGCTACTTGTTGGGGGCCAAAAACATTCAGTACTTC	CASSYLLGAKNIQYF
TRBJ2-5	TRBV4-1	many	TRBD2	TGCGCCAGCAGCCGCACCGTACCCGGGGGGGCAGCGGAGACCCAGTACTTC	CASSRTVPGGAAETQYF
TRBJ2-1	TRBV5-6	.	.	TGTGCCAGCAGCTTGGAGACAGGCCTCAACAATGAGCAGTTCTTC	CASSLETGLNNEQFF
TRBJ2-1	TRBV2	few	.	TGTGCCAGCAGGCTCGACCTTTCCTACAATGAGCAGTTCTTC	CASRLDLSYNEQFF
TRBJ2-1	TRBV20-1	.	.	TGCAGTGCTAGTTCTAGCATCGATGAGCAGTTCTTC	CSASSSIDEQFF
TRBJ2-4	TRBV19	.	.	TGTGCCAGTAGACAGATTGACAGCCGCATTCAGTACTTC	CASRQIDSRIQYF
TRBJ2-3	TRBV5-1	once	TRBD2	TGCGCCAGCAGCTTAACTAGCGGGATGGATACGCAGTATTTT	CASSLTSGMDTQYF
TRBJ2-7	TRBV28	many	TRBD2	TGTGCCAGCAGTTTATTGGCTAGCGGGAAGCGCGAGCAGTACTTC	CASSLLASGKREQYF
TRBJ1-1	TRBV6-5	many	.	TGTGCCAGCAGTTACTCGAACAGGGCGAACACTGAAGCTTTCTTT	CASSYSNRANTEAFF
TRBJ2-7	TRBV6-5	.	.	TGTGCCAGCACCCAAGCGGACGAGCAGTACTTC	CASTQADEQYF
TRBJ2-5	TRBV7-3	many	TRBD2	TGTGCCAGCAGCTTAAGGGGGACTAGCGGAGAGACCCAGTACTTC	CASSLRGTSGETQYF
TRBJ1-2	TRBV6-5	.	TRBD1	TGTGCCAGCAGTTACGATAGGGCGAGGGGACAGGGGGGAGCTAACTATGGCTACACCTTC	CASSYDRARGQGGANYGYTF
TRBJ2-4	TRBV3-1	.	TRBD1	TGTGCCAGCAGCACGCAGACAGGGGGGACCAAAAACATTCAGTACTTC	CASSTQTGGTKNIQYF
TRBJ2-3	TRBV5-1	.	.	TGCGCCAGCGGCTTACCGACAGGCCCCGGAGATACGCAGTATTTT	CASGLPTGPGDTQYF
TRBJ1-1	TRBV28	.	.	TGTGCCAGCAGAAGACAGAGCTTGAACACTGAAGCTTTCTTT	CASRRQSLNTEAFF
TRBJ2-1	TRBV7-2	few	.	TGTGCCGGAAGTCGGCAGGGCAATGAGCAGTTCTTC	CAGSRQGNEQFF
TRBJ2-1	TRBV20-1	.	.	TGCAGTGCTAGTCCCCATGGCGGCGTAGGATACAATGAGCAGTTCTTC	CSASPHGGVGYNEQFF
TRBJ2-5	TRBV10-3	.	.	TGTGCCATCTCTGCTAAGGGAAATCTCGGGGAGACCCAGTACTTC	CAISAKGNLGETQYF
TRBJ1-5	TRBV6-5	few	.	TGTGCCAGCAGTTACAAGGGGTACAGGGTTCGGGATCAGCCCCAGCATTTT	CASSYKGYRVRDQPQHF
TRBJ2-3	TRBV21-1	few	.	TGTGCCAGCAGCCCCAATGCCCGGGAGGCTCCCACTTCCACAGATACGCAGTATTTT	CASSPNAREAPTSTDTQYF
TRBJ2-7	TRBV12-3/TRBV12-4	many	TRBD1	TGTGCCAGCAGTTCCAGGACAGGTTCCTACGAGCAGTACTTC	CASSSRTGSYEQYF
TRBJ2-6	TRBV5-1	.	.	TGCGCCAGCAGCTTGGCCCCGGACGGTGGCCTAGCTGGGGCCAACGTCCTGACTTTC	CASSLAPDGGLAGANVLTF
TRBJ2-3	TRBV18	.	.	TGTGCCAGCTCACCTGGGACGCTAAACACAGATACGCAGTATTTT	CASSPGTLNTDTQYF
TRBJ1-1	TRBV7-2	few	.	TGTGCCAGCAGCCAGGGGACCGCGATGAACACTGAAGCTTTCTTT	CASSQGTAMNTEAFF
TRBJ1-3	TRBV20-1	.	.	TGCAGTGCTGGTCACTCTGGAAACACCATATATTTT	CSAGHSGNTIYF
TRBJ2-7	TRBV7-2	many	.	TGTGCCAGCAGCTGGGACCGGGTACGCGAGCAGTACTTC	CASSWDRVREQYF
TRBJ2-5	TRBV11-3	few	.	TGTGCCAGCAGTCCCGGAGTAGGGGGGGAAGAGACCCAGTACTTC	CASSPGVGGEETQYF
TRBJ2-5	TRBV20-1	.	TRBD1	TGCAGTGCTAGCCCCTTTGACAGGGGCCAAGAGACCCAGTACTTC	CSASPFDRGQETQYF
TRBJ1-5	TRBV20-1	.	.	TGCAGTGCTAAACTAGGTGGCAATCAGCCCCAGCATTTT	CSAKLGGNQPQHF
TRBJ2-7	TRBV4-3	few	.	TGCGCCAGCAGCCAAGGCCTGAGGTTTAAGGGAGGGGGGAACGAGCAGTACTTC	CASSQGLRFKGGGNEQYF
TRBJ2-2	TRBV25-1	.	.	TGTGCCAGCAGTGCACCAGGAACCGGGGAGCTGTTTTTT	CASSAPGTGELFF
TRBJ2-7	TRBV10-2	few	TRBD2	TGCGCCAGCAGGGGCGGGAGGCCACCCTACGAGCAGTACTTC	CASRGGRPPYEQYF
TRBJ2-5	TRBV24-1	.	TRBD2	TGTGCCACCAGTGACCCCGGGATAGCGGGAGGGCCGGAGACCCAGTACTTC	CATSDPGIAGGPETQYF
TRBJ1-1	TRBV30	.	.	TGTGCCTGGAGCGAAGGGGTACAGAACACTGAAGCTTTCTTT	CAWSEGVQNTEAFF
TRBJ2-3	TRBV4-2	many	.	TGTGCCAGCAGCCAAGGTGCGGGACAGCGGAGAACAGATACGCAGTATTTT	CASSQGAGQRRTDTQYF
TRBJ2-4	TRBV18	few	TRBD1	TGTGCCAGCTCACCACCGGGACAGCTTAGGGACATTCAGTACTTC	CASSPPGQLRDIQYF
TRBJ1-1	TRBV6-1	.	.	TGTGCCAGCAGTGAAGGTGGTCCAGGGGTCGCTTTCTTT	CASSEGGPGVAFF
TRBJ1-1	TRBV7-2	few	.	TGTGCCAGCAGCTTAGGAGGGACGAGAACTGAAGCTTTCTTT	CASSLGGTRTEAFF
TRBJ1-1	TRBV12-5	many	.	TGTGCTAGTGGTTCCTCCTCTGGCATACCCAGGGAAGCTTTCTTT	CASGSSSGIPREAFF
TRBJ2-2	TRBV5-1	.	.	TGCGCCAGCAGCTTGGACACGGTTGGGCTGTTTTTT	CASSLDTVGLFF
TRBJ2-1	TRBV7-9	few	TRBD2	TGTGCCAGCAGGGAGACCTTAGCGGGCACGTACAATGAGCAGTTCTTC	CASRETLAGTYNEQFF
TRBJ2-5	TRBV28	few	TRBD2	TGTGCCACCTGGACTAGCGGTCAAGAGACCCAGTACTTC	CATWTSGQETQYF